Listed here are 27 T cell receptor beta chains from one sample, sequenced in a study of OX40 agonist ivuxolimab in advanced cancers. The library relied on the immunoSEQ multiplex PCR assay. The immuneACCESS repertoire file appears here via TCRdb, limited to in-frame rearrangements. These files lack a portion of the clones; in checked studies, under half of the deficit traces to unresolved V genes, and the cause of the others is not known. This sample holds over 20,000 clones; roughly 83% were observed only once. The top ten constitute roughly 33% of the sample. The sequencing here drew on CD4+ or CD8+ T cells sorted from blood, taken in a trial of the OX40 agonist ivuxolimab. The receptors were gathered from an adult with an advanced solid tumor such as melanoma, head and neck, liver or kidney cancer.

The chain couples TRBV9 to TRBJ2-5; possibly TRBD1 for D (6 bases). This CDR3 has 14 residues. Germline-derived CDR1 and CDR2 are SGDLS and YYNGEE. V lost 5 bases and J lost 1, with 12 bases in between. This chain's CDR3 is CASSEQGTQETQYF. CDR3 bases: TGTGCCAGCAGTGAACAGGGTACCCAAGAGACCCAGTACTTC.

This sequence joins TRBV7-2 and TRBJ2-7, with D uncertain. Trimming took off 5 bases at V and 2 bases at J, with 22 bases between the two ends. Germline-derived CDR1 and CDR2 are SGHTA and FQGNSA. The CDR3 consists of 17 residues. CDR3 region: CASSQSTYIEIPYEQYF. In nucleotides, the CDR3 is TGTGCCAGCAGCCAGAGTACTTACATTGAAATTCCCTACGAGCAGTACTTC.

The genes are TRBV11-2 and TRBJ2-7, with TRBD1 identical over 8 bases. The CDR3 sequence is 14 residues long. CDR1 is SGHAT and CDR2 is FQNNGV in the germline V gene. After removal of 5 bases from V and 2 bases from J, the junction contained 5 bases not matched to a gene. CDR3 sequence: CASSPGGGTYEQYF. The CDR3, as DNA: TGTGCCAGCAGCCCAGGGGGCGGCACCTACGAGCAGTACTTC.

Only a few counts were recorded for this clone. The chain is built from TRBV25-1 and TRBJ2-7, with D unresolved. This CDR3 is built from 12 residues. The germline V and J ends were trimmed by 5 bases and 5 bases, with 10 bases remaining between them. CDR1 and CDR2 (germline): MGHDK, SYGVNS. This CDR3 is CASSPQHHEQYF. CDR3 bases: TGTGCCAGCAGTCCCCAACACCACGAGCAGTACTTC.

The CDR3 nucleotides are TGTGCCAGCAGCTTGGACAGAAACTATGGCTACACCTTC. Encoded protein: CASSLDRNYGYTF. J is TRBJ1-2 and V is TRBV5-6; no clear D. Trimming left V 0 bases short and J 2 bases short, with 5 bases between. The CDR3 contains 13 residues. CDR1 and CDR2 (germline): SGHDT, YYEEEE.

The CDR3 spells CASNDPVFLSSTDTQYF. CDR3 sequence (DNA): TGTGCCAGCAACGACCCTGTCTTCCTCTCCAGCACAGATACGCAGTATTTT. The chain employs TRBV2 and TRBJ2-3; no clear D. Germline CDR1 and CDR2: SNHLY and FYNNEI. V was cut by 7 bases and J by 0 bases, with 20 bases left in between. The CDR3 length is 17 residues.

The CDR3 region has the DNA TGCGCCAGCATGGGGCAGAGCCTTAGCACAGATACGCAGTATTTT. This codes for CASMGQSLSTDTQYF. The genes are TRBV10-2 and TRBJ2-3; tentative D call: TRBD1 (5 bases). Germline CDR1 WSHSY, CDR2 SAAADI. The CDR3 runs to 15 residues. V lost 7 bases, J lost 0 bases, and 14 bases lay in between.

The chain combines TRBV29-1 with TRBJ2-1, with D possibly called TRBD1 or TRBD2 (5 bases each). Germline V gives CDR1 SQVTM, CDR2 ANQGSEA. The CDR3 extends over 10 amino acids. V lost 1 base to trimming and J lost 12 bases, with 7 bases between them. The CDR3 spells CSVEAGGQFF. The DNA of the CDR3 is TGCAGCGTTGAAGCTGGGGGGCAGTTCTTC.

This clone was picked up a small number of times. The rearrangement uses TRBV28 and TRBJ2-5, with 11 bases that match TRBD2. CDR1 and CDR2 (germline): MDHEN, SYDVKM. J gave up 0 bases and V 10 bases, and 13 bases lay outside the gene matches. The length of the CDR3 is 17 residues. The CDR3 bases are TGTGCCATCCCGCGGCCACTAGCGGGAGAGTACCAAGAGACCCAGTACTTC. This sequence encodes CAIPRPLAGEYQETQYF.

In its sample, this clone was seen a few times. The V gene is TRBV7-6, the J gene TRBJ1-5, with no clear D. Germline CDR1 is SGHVS and CDR2 is FNYEAQ. The CDR3 length is 14 residues. The V end lost 5 bases, the J end lost 5 bases, and 13 bases lay between the germline ends. The CDR3 sequence is CASSPADEHQPQHF. The CDR3 nucleotides read TGTGCCAGCAGCCCGGCGGATGAGCATCAGCCCCAGCATTTT. The variable domain in full, completed from reference TRBV7-6 and TRBJ1-5, reads GAGVSQSPRYKVTKRGQDVALRCDPISGHVSLYWYRQALGQGPEFLTYFNYEAQQDKSGLPNDRFSAERPEGSISTLTIQRTEQRDSAMYRCASSPADEHQPQHFGDGTRLSIL.

The chain employs TRBV7-8 and TRBJ1-5; no definite D call. In germline, CDR1 is SGHVS, CDR2 FQNEAQ. The V end lost 0 bases, the J end lost 2 bases, and 14 bases lay between the germline ends. The CDR3 loop spans 17 amino acids. CDR3 nucleotides: TGTGCCAGCAGCTTAGCGGGATCGGCGGGAGGCAATCAGCCCCAGCATTTT. As protein: CASSLAGSAGGNQPQHF.

The chain employs TRBV7-9 and TRBJ2-5, with TRBD1 matching over 8 bases. The germline V gene has CDR1 SEHNR and CDR2 FQNEAQ (reference sequence). The CDR3 length is 15 residues. CDR3 amino acids: CTEGQENGVGETQYF. The CDR3, as DNA: TGTACAGAGGGACAGGAAAACGGGGTGGGAGAGACCCAGTACTTC.

The rearrangement joins TRBV6-5 to TRBJ2-3, with D tentatively TRBD1 (5 bases). The CDR3 is made up of 15 amino acids. Trimming stripped 5 bases from V and 4 bases from J, with 16 bases between. The germline CDR1 and CDR2 sequences are MNHEY and SVGAGI. The CDR3 here is CASSKGHQYADTQYF. The CDR3 DNA reads as TGTGCCAGCAGTAAGGGGCATCAATACGCAGATACGCAGTATTTT.

This clone has more than one count but fewer than ten. This sequence joins TRBV28 and TRBJ1-3; D uncertain. Trimming pared 6 bases from V and 5 bases from J, leaving 17 bases between. Germline lookup yields CDR1 MDHEN and CDR2 SYDVKM. The CDR3 is made up of 15 amino acids. CDR3 sequence reads: CASSLGRALRNTIYF. The CDR3 coding sequence is TGTGCCAGCAGCCTGGGGAGGGCCCTGAGAAACACCATATATTTT.

The J gene is TRBJ1-3, the V gene TRBV5-6, with D unclear. Trimming stripped 3 bases from V and 0 bases from J, with 7 bases between. In germline, CDR1 is SGHDT, CDR2 YYEEEE. The CDR3 runs to 14 residues. The CDR3 spells CASSYGNSGNTIYF. Written as DNA, the CDR3 is TGTGCCAGCAGCTATGGGAACTCTGGAAACACCATATATTTT.

The chain employs TRBV4-1 and TRBJ1-5; a possible D gene is TRBD1 (5 bases). From germline, CDR1 is MGHRA and CDR2 YSYEKL. The ends were cut back, 2 bases at V and 2 bases at J, with 13 bases in the middle. The CDR3 contains 16 residues. Written as DNA, the CDR3 is TGCGCCAGCAGCCAACCGGACTTGGGGGGCAATCAGCCCCAGCATTTT. Protein: CASSQPDLGGNQPQHF.

This clone was counted once. The chain employs TRBV18 and TRBJ2-6, with D unresolved. The CDR3 has 18 amino acids. Trimming pared 3 bases from V and 0 bases from J, leaving 15 bases between. Germline V gene lookup returns CDR1 KGHSH and CDR2 LQKENI. The CDR3 coding sequence is TGTGCCAGCTCACCCTTGAGCAGCTCCAGCTCTGGGGCCAACGTCCTGACTTTC. Translated: CASSPLSSSSSGANVLTF.

This sequence joins TRBV6-6 and TRBJ2-7, with D possibly matching TRBD1 (6 bases). This CDR3 has 14 residues. Trimming shortened V by 5 bases and J by 2 bases, and 13 bases separated the two germline ends. Germline CDR1 MNHNY, CDR2 SVGAGI (reference sequence). The CDR3 region is CASSPNQGTYEQYF. The CDR3 bases are TGTGCCAGCAGTCCCAACCAGGGGACCTACGAGCAGTACTTC.

This clone was seen once. This sequence joins TRBV5-6 and TRBJ2-3, with D perhaps TRBD2 (6 bases). Trimming took off 7 bases at V and 0 bases at J, with 12 bases between the two ends. The CDR3 consists of 14 residues. Germline CDR1 and CDR2: SGHDT and YYEEEE. In nucleotides, the CDR3 is TGTGCCAGCCTCCTGGGGGGTAGCACAGATACGCAGTATTTT. Translated: CASLLGGSTDTQYF.

This chain connects TRBV4-1 to TRBJ2-2; 7 nucleotides agree with TRBD2. CDR1 MGHRA and CDR2 YSYEKL come from the germline V gene. The CDR3 runs 16 residues. Unmatched junction bases numbered 8, after V lost 0 bases and J lost 7 bases. CDR3 region: CASSQDAGRDGGELFF. The CDR3 DNA sequence: TGCGCCAGCAGCCAAGACGCAGGGAGGGATGGCGGGGAGCTGTTTTTT.

J is TRBJ1-5 and V is TRBV4-1; the D gene is possibly TRBD1 (5 bases). Germline loops: CDR1 MGHRA, CDR2 YSYEKL. The V gene lost 5 bases and the J gene lost 7 bases, with 18 bases spanning the gap. CDR3 length equals 15 residues. CDR3 coding DNA: TGCGCCAGCAGCGACAGAGGGGACGGCTTCCAGCCCCAGCATTTT. Encoded protein: CASSDRGDGFQPQHF.

J is TRBJ2-7 and V is TRBV6-5; no reliable D call. The CDR3 is 13 amino acids. Trimming took off 0 bases at V and 3 bases at J, with 6 bases between the two ends. Germline assignment: CDR1 MNHEY and CDR2 SVGAGI. This chain's CDR3 is CASSYSMGYEQYF. CDR3 DNA: TGTGCCAGCAGTTACTCGATGGGCTACGAGCAGTACTTC.

This clone was counted a few times. The chain carries TRBV29-1 and TRBJ2-1; 8 bases are shared with TRBD1. V trimming: 6 bases; J trimming: 6 bases; junction bases outside the gene matches: 10. The germline gives CDR1 SQVTM, CDR2 ANQGSEA. There are 14 residues in the CDR3. CDR3 region: CSVEYQGAGNEQFF. In DNA form, the CDR3 reads TGCAGCGTCGAATATCAGGGGGCAGGCAATGAGCAGTTCTTC.

The genes are TRBV12-5 and TRBJ2-5; D is ambiguous. The ends were cut back, 6 bases at V and 5 bases at J, with 13 bases in the middle. The CDR3 covers 13 residues. CDR1 is LGHNT, CDR2 FRNRAP, per germline. The CDR3 DNA reads as TGTGCTAGTGGCCACCCCTTGCGGGAGACCCAGTACTTC. It specifies CASGHPLRETQYF.

This rearrangement joins TRBV2 to TRBJ2-1, with D perhaps TRBD2 (6 bases). In germline, CDR1 is SNHLY, CDR2 FYNNEI. With 6 bases removed from V and 5 bases from J, the gap between germline ends came to 32 bases. CDR3 length: 20 amino acids. The CDR3 sequence is CASRPRDWPAGGSYHNEQFF. The CDR3 DNA sequence: TGTGCCAGCAGGCCTCGGGACTGGCCCGCCGGGGGAAGTTACCACAATGAGCAGTTCTTC.

V gene TRBV5-1 combines with J gene TRBJ2-3; 8 nucleotides align to TRBD2. The V segment lost 5 bases and the J segment 2 bases; nucleotides outside the gene matches: 4. Germline values: CDR1 SGHRS, CDR2 YFSETQ. This CDR3 is 14 amino acids long. The CDR3 is CASRREDHTDTQYF. CDR3 sequence (DNA): TGCGCCAGCAGGCGGGAGGACCACACAGATACGCAGTATTTT.

This rearrangement joins TRBV7-9 to TRBJ2-5; no reliable D call. Trimming took off 4 bases at V and 5 bases at J, with 5 bases between the two ends. The CDR3 loop spans 11 amino acids. Germline V gene data show CDR1 as SEHNR and CDR2 as FQNEAQ (reference sequence). The CDR3 DNA sequence: TGTGCCAGCAGCTCAACGGAGACCCAGTACTTC. Its translation: CASSSTETQYF.